Presented here are 8 T cell receptor beta chains from one specimen sequenced in a study of cytomegalovirus exposure and HLA in healthy donors. Researchers ran the PCR with 60 Vbeta and 13 Jbeta primers. Sequenced by immunoSEQ multiplex PCR; TCRdb stores in-frame clones only, minus some. The sample lists 100,000 to 150,000 clones, around 80% occurring once. The sample taken for sequencing was PBMCs. The receptor set was obtained from a middle-aged woman in good health and CMV-seropositive.

This clone has a handful of counts. The rearrangement links TRBV6-5 to TRBJ1-3; D gene ambiguous. This CDR3 region has 14 residues. V was shortened by 5 bases and J by 7 bases, with 15 bases between the two germline ends. Germline V gives CDR1 MNHEY, CDR2 SVGAGI. The CDR3 loop is CASSVSDRGNTIYF. As DNA, the CDR3 is TGTGCCAGCAGTGTATCGGACCGAGGGAACACCATATATTTT.

This clone appeared once. V usage is TRBV2 and J usage is TRBJ2-4, with D perhaps TRBD1 (7 bases). CDR1 is SNHLY and CDR2 is FYNNEI in the germline V gene. V was shortened by 7 bases and J by 6 bases, with 13 bases between the two germline ends. This CDR3 is built from 13 residues. This CDR3 is CASTPQGGNIQYF. The CDR3 DNA is TGTGCCAGCACCCCTCAGGGGGGAAACATTCAGTACTTC.

This clone was counted a few times. The junction does not match germline at one end; this may be a read error. The chain recombines TRBV5-6 with TRBJ2-7, with 7 bases aligning to TRBD1. CDR1 is SGHDT and CDR2 is YYEEEE in the germline V gene. This CDR3 is 13 amino acids long. The CDR3 DNA reads TGTGCCAGCAGCTTGGGGCCTCAAGGGCAGGGGGACTTC. It codes for CASSLGPQGQGDF.

This clone was seen a few times. The chain uses TRBV5-6 and TRBJ1-1; possibly TRBD1 for D (6 bases). The germline CDR1 and CDR2 sequences are SGHDT and YYEEEE. The length of the CDR3 is 13 residues. V shed 4 bases and J shed 3 bases, with 10 bases lying between them. The CDR3 loop is CASSPDRDTEAFF. CDR3 coding DNA: TGTGCCAGCAGCCCGGACAGAGACACTGAAGCTTTCTTT.

The chain carries TRBV4-1 and TRBJ2-5; 7 nucleotides align to TRBD1. Trimming at V came to 5 bases and at J to 2 bases, leaving 5 bases not matched to a gene. From germline, CDR1 is MGHRA and CDR2 YSYEKL. The CDR3 spans 14 residues. The CDR3 region has the DNA TGCGCCAGCAGCATTCGGGGACAGCAAGAGACCCAGTACTTC. Amino acids: CASSIRGQQETQYF.

The J gene is TRBJ2-3, the V gene TRBV14; TRBD2 aligns across 7 bases. The ends lost 3 bases at V and 4 bases at J; junction bases unmatched: 13. The germline V gene encodes CDR1 SGHDN and CDR2 FVKESK. The CDR3 has 17 residues. In DNA, the CDR3 is TGTGCCAGCAGCCAGGGTCCTGCAGCGGGGAGACCAGATACGCAGTATTTT. This translates into CASSQGPAAGRPDTQYF.

The gene calls are TRBV7-9 and TRBJ2-5; the match to TRBD2 covers 9 bases. Germline V gene lookup returns CDR1 SEHNR and CDR2 FQNEAQ (reference sequence). J was trimmed by 2 bases and V by 5 bases; bases with no gene match: 0. The CDR3 is made up of 13 amino acids. CDR3 amino acids: CASSAGGQETQYF. The CDR3, as DNA: TGTGCCAGCAGCGCGGGGGGGCAAGAGACCCAGTACTTC.

This clone appeared once. The sample carries other DNA sequences with the same CDR3. V gene TRBV6-1 combines with J gene TRBJ2-7; 9 bases agree with TRBD2. Germline-derived CDR1 and CDR2 are MNHNS and SASEGT. CDR3 length: 15 residues. Trimming took 1 base from V and 2 from J; bases not matched to a gene: 3. CDR3 loop: CASSEGAGGPYEQYF. As DNA, the CDR3 is TGTGCCAGCAGTGAAGGGGCGGGAGGGCCCTACGAGCAGTACTTC.